The clone carrying this T cell receptor (beta chain) appeared a single time. The record originates from a study of shared clonotypes between healthy human individuals. Naive CD8 cells, CD45RO-negative and positively selected for CCR7, excluded terminally differentiated effector memory CD45RA+ cells. Donors, healthy HIV-negative adults, lacked recent acute infections or vaccinations. CDR3 length: 14 residues. Trimming at V came to 7 bases and at J to 4 bases, leaving 9 bases not matched to a gene. Germline lookup yields CDR1 SGHDN and CDR2 FVKESK. When replicate PCRs were run on sorted subsets, they used 200 ng DNA, tens of thousands of T cell genomes. Profiled with immunoSEQ multiplex PCR; TCRdb holds only in-frame clones, not every one. In the table there are around 1.9 million clones, over 85% of which are singletons.

The sequencing input was naive CD8+ T cells from PBMCs. This receptor was taken from a man younger than 35 in good health. Some clones in this sample may be carry-over from other donors' samples. The chain carries TRBV14 and TRBJ1-1; 7 bases match TRBD1. Here the CDR3 reads CASNQGGGPTEAFF. In nucleotides, the CDR3 is TGTGCCAGCAACCAGGGGGGGGGACCCACTGAAGCTTTCTTT.